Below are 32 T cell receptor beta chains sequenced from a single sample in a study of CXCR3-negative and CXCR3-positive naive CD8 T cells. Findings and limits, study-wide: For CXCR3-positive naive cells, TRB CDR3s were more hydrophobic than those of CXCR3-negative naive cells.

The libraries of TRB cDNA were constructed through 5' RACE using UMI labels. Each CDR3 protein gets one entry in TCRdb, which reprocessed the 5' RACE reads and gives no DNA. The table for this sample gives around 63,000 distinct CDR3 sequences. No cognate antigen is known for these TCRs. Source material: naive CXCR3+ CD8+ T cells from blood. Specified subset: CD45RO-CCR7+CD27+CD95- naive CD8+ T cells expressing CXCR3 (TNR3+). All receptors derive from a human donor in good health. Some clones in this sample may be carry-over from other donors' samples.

The CDR3 loop reads CAISTGYYGYTF. V is TRBV10-3 and J is TRBJ1-2; TCRdb's assignment of TRBD1 cannot be checked, as there is no DNA. The CDR3 covers 12 residues. CDR1 and CDR2 from the germline V gene are ENHRY and SYGVKD.

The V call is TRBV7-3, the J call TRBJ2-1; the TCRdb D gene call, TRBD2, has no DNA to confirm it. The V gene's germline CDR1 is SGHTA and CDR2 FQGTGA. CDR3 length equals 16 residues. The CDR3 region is CASSPLASGISYEQFF.

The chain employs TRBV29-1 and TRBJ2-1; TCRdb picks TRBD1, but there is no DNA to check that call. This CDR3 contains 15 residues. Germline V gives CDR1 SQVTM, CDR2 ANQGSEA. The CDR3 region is CSEEVAGVGYNEQFF.

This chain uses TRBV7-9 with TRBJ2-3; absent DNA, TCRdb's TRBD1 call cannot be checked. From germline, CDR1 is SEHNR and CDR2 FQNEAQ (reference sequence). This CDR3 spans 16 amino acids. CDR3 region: CASSLISGGDTDTQYF. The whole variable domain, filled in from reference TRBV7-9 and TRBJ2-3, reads DTGVSQNPRHKITKRGQNVTFRCDPISEHNRLYWYRQTLGQGPEFLTYFQNEAQLEKSRLLSDRFSAERPKGSFSTLEIQRTEQGDSAMYLCASSLISGGDTDTQYFGPGTRLTVL.

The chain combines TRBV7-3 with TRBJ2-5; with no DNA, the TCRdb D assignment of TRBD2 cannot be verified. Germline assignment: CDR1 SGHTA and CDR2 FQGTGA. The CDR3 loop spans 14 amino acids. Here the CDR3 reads CASSLMAGRETQYF.

The CDR3 sequence is CASSPAAASTDTQYF. The genes are TRBV7-2 and TRBJ2-3; as DNA is missing, the TRBD2 call by TCRdb cannot be tested. The CDR3 has 15 amino acids. Looked up from germline, CDR1 is SGHTA and CDR2 is FQGNSA. Full variable domain (remainder filled in from reference TRBV7-2 and TRBJ2-3): GAGVSQSPSNKVTEKGKDVELRCDPISGHTALYWYRQSLGQGLEFLIYFQGNSAPDKSGLPSDRFSAERTGGSVSTLTIQRTQQEDSAVYLCASSPAAASTDTQYFGPGTRLTVL.

The CDR3 sequence is CASSPPETYGEQYF. The chain has TRBV28 and TRBJ2-7; TCRdb calls TRBD2, which cannot be checked without DNA. This CDR3 has 14 residues. The germline V gene encodes CDR1 MDHEN and CDR2 SYDVKM.

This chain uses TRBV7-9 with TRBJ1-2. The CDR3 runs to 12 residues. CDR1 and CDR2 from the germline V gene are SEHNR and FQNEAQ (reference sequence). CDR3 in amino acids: CASSLLLYGYTF.

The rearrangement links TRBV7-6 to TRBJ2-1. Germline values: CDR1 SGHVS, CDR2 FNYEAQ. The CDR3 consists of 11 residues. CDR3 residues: CASSWGLEQFF. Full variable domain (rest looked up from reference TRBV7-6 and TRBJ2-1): GAGVSQSPRYKVTKRGQDVALRCDPISGHVSLYWYRQALGQGPEFLTYFNYEAQQDKSGLPNDRFSAERPEGSISTLTIQRTEQRDSAMYRCASSWGLEQFFGPGTRLTVL.

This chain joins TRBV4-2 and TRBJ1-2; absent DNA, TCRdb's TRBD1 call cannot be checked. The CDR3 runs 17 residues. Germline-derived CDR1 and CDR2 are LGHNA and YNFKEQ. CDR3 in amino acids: CASSQDKATGDDYGYTF.

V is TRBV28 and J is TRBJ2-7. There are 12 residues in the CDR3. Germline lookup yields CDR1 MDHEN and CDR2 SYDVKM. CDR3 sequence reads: CASSLYANEQYF.

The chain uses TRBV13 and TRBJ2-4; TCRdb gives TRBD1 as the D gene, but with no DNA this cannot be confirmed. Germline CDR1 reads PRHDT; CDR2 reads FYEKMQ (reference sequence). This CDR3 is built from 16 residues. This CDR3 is CASSARGTGLVDIQYF.

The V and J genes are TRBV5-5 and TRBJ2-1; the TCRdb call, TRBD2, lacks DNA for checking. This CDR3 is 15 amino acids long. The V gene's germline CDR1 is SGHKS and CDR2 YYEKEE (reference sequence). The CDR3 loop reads CASSPAGSSYNEQFF.

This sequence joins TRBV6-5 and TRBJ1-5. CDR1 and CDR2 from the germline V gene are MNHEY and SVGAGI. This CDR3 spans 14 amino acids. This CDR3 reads CASSPKWNNQPQHF.

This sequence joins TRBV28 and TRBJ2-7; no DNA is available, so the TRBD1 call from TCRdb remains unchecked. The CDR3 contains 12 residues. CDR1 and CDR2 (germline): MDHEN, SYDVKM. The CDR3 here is CASRDGAYEQYF.

CDR3 protein: CASSLVGQGSQPQHF. The chain carries TRBV7-8 and TRBJ1-5; TCRdb's D call of TRBD1 is untestable without DNA. Per the germline V gene, CDR1 is SGHVS and CDR2 is FQNEAQ. This CDR3 comprises 15 residues.

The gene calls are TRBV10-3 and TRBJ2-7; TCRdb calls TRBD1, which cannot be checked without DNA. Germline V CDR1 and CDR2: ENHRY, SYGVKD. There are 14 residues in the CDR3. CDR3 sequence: CAISEPGQGYEQYF.

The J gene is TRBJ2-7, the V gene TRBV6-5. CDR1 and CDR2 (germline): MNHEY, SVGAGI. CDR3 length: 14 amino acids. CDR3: CASSYSRGISEQYF.

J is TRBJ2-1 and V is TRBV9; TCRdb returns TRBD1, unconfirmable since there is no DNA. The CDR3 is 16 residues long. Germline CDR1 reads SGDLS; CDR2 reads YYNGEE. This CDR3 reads CASSVLGEVSYNEQFF.

The CDR3 spells CASSHPLMDNEQFF. This chain uses TRBV4-1 with TRBJ2-1; there is no DNA to check the TCRdb D call of TRBD2. The CDR3 is 14 amino acids. In germline, CDR1 is MGHRA, CDR2 YSYEKL.

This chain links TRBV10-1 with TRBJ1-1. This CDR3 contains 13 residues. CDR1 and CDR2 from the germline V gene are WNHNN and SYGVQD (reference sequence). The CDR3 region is CASSGPGSTEAFF.

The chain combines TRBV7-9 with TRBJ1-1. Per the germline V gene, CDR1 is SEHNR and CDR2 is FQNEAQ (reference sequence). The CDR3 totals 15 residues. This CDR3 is CASSPLMAKITEAFF.

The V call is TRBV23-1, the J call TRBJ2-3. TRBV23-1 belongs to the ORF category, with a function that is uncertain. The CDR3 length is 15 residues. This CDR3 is CASSQSTMLSDTQYF.

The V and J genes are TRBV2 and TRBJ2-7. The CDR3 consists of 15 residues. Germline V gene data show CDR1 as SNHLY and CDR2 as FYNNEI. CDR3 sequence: CASSEIGDSSYEQYF. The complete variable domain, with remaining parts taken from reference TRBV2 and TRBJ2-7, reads EPEVTQTPSHQVTQMGQEVILRCVPISNHLYFYWYRQILGQKVEFLVSFYNNEISEKSEIFDDQFSVERPDGSNFTLKIRSTKLEDSAMYFCASSEIGDSSYEQYFGPGTRLTVT.

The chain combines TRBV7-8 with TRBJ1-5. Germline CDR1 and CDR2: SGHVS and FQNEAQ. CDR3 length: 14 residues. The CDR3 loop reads CASSLVDPNQPQHF.

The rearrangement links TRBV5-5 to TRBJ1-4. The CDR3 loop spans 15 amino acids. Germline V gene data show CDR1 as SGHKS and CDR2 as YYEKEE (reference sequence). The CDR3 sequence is CASSSTGAFNEKLFF.

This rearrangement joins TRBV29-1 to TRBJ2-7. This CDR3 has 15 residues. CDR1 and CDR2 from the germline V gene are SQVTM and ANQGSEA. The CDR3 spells CSVEVRQKSSCEQYF.

The CDR3 protein is CASSVPLAGGSSYNEQFF. This chain joins TRBV9 and TRBJ2-1; the D call from TCRdb, TRBD2, cannot be confirmed without DNA. The CDR3 has 18 amino acids. CDR1 and CDR2 from the germline V gene are SGDLS and YYNGEE.

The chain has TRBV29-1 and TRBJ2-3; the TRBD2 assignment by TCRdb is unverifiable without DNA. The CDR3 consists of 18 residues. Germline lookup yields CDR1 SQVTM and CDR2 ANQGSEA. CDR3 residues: CSVEDLLWTSDYTDTQYF.

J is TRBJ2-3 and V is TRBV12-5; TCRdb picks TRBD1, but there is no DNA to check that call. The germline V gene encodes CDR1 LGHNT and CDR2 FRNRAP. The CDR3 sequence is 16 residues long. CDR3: CASGLVVGGNTDTRYF. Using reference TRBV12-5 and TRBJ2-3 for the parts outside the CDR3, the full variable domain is DARVTQTPRHKVTEMGQEVTMRCQPILGHNTVFWYRQTMMQGLELLAYFRNRAPLDDSGMPKDRFSAEMPDATLATLKIQPSEPRDSAVYFCASGLVVGGNTDTRYFGPGTRLTVL.

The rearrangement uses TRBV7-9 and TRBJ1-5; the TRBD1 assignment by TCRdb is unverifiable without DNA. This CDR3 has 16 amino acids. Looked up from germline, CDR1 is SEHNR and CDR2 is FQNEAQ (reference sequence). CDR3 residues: CASSLSTGSSNQPQHF.

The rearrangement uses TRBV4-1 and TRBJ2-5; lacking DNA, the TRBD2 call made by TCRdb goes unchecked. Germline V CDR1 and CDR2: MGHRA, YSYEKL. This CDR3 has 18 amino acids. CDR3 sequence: CASSPFNMGLAGENEQFF.